This entry is about one TCR beta chain. The antigen is unknown. TCRdb's copy holds only in-frame clones and misses some; the assay was immunoSEQ multiplex PCR. The sample lists some 200,000 clones; under 95% were seen once. This entry belongs to a study of T cell responses to AZD1222 COVID-19 vaccine. Study outcomes and limitations: It was only a handful of AZD1222 recipients who were seropositive at baseline. It should be noted that donors were predominantly white British and more often female, and clonal diversity was possibly underestimated. Vaccine-associated CD4 TCRs ranged over spike, dominating at 160-218 and 743-854.

The CDR3 consists of 15 residues. V was shortened by 1 base and J by 1 base, with 8 bases between the two germline ends. Germline V CDR1 and CDR2: SGHTA, FQGNSA. This material consisted of peripheral blood, taken 28 days after the second AZD1222 dose. The TCR was taken from an adult who received the AZD1222 COVID-19 vaccine. The chain carries TRBV7-2 and TRBJ2-1, with D unclear. Here the CDR3 DNA reads TGTGCCAGCAGCTTAGATAGTAGGTCCTACAATGAGCAGTTCTTC. The encoded protein is CASSLDSRSYNEQFF.